This T cell receptor beta chain came from a study of T cells in localized non-small cell lung cancer (dated by TCRdb to the early 2020s). For the wider study: The study examined T cell repertoires in 200 to 250 patients with early-stage NSCLC and compared tumors with uninvolved tumor-adjacent lungs. All 250 or so NSCLC patients in the cohort were treatment-naive and had localized lung tumors that were resected. NSCLC patients had a mean age of roughly 66 years, and 120 to 150 were male and 107 female. What the research found in general, with its limitations: Longer overall survival was associated with higher blood T cell density, whereas shorter survival was associated with higher adjacent-lung clonality. Because of the exploratory design, TCR variables were selected using unadjusted p-values without false-discovery rate correction. A median of around 62 of the top 100 tumor clones turned up in the paired uninvolved adjacent lung, and 25 to 35 of those clones also ranked among the top 100 of that same adjacent lung. Uninvolved tumor-adjacent lung showed the highest T cell clonality, higher than tumor, which suggests more focused antigenic responses in the uninvolved tumor-adjacent lung. Because multi-region tumor sequencing was not done, intratumor heterogeneity could not be ruled out.

For this clone: The target of this receptor is not known. Within one base of it there is no much larger clone, and no base qualities were kept.

TCR beta CDR3 regions were sequenced from DNA using the immunoSEQ Assay. The authors' analysis ran thus. T cell density was computed as TCR beta template counts normalized to usable DNA estimated by amplifying housekeeping genes. Richness was estimated with the preseqR package, extrapolating to 400,000 templates for PBMC samples and 120,000 templates for tissue samples. Clonality was defined by subtracting Pielou's evenness from one. Tissue-enriched TCRs were identified through differential abundance testing performed on productive amino-acid clonotypes, with a minimum total count of 5 and an alpha of 0.1. The Jaccard Index and the Morisita Overlap Index were used to measure how much the repertoires overlapped between compartments. GLIPH clustered TCR beta CDR3s with public tetramer-defined viral CDR3s; viral motifs required at least three viral sequences plus V-gene enrichment. TCRdb obtained this table from immuneACCESS and retained in-frame rearrangements with V and J assigned. These tables miss some clones; where compared with another copy, unresolved V genes account for less than half of the shortfall, and the remainder is unexplained. The DNA gave D and trimming, while V, J and clone size come from that table. In this sample the table shows several thousand clones, 55% of which occur a single time. Jointly, the top ten make up less than 4% of the sample.

The sample here was lymph node tissue, taken before any cancer treatment. This clonotype was sampled from a male donor at least 60 years old with stage I squamous cell lung carcinoma.

At the DNA level, the sequence is TGTGCCAGCTCACCACCGCGCCTAGCCGGGGGGACTGAAGCTTTCTTT. This is translated as CASSPPRLAGGTEAFF. Recombination connected TRBV18 to TRBJ1-1; the D gene is possibly TRBD1, with 5 bases matching. From cysteine to phenylalanine, the CDR3 is 16 amino acids long. Only the CDR3 region is kept as DNA, spanning 48 bases read in frame from base 1. The CDR1 and CDR2 encoded by the germline V gene are KGHSH and LQKENI. The trim is 0 bases for V and 5 bases for J, with a gap of 16 bases between the germline ends.